This TCR beta chain was captured in a study of human T cells and chemical hapten exposure (dated by TCRdb to the early 2020s). The study in broad terms: For sensitization, 2% DPC in acetone was applied to a roughly 2 cm by roughly 2 cm area of upper inner arm skin. Throughout the roughly 25-week study period, patients were also given weekly therapeutic DPC doses on the scalp. Patch tests used Finn chambers with 0.01% DPC on the upper back, scored after 6 days by International Contact Dermatitis Research Group standards. The patient cohort, mostly female, included alopecia areata with under or over 50% scalp involvement, alopecia totalis and alopecia universalis. The libraries were sequenced as a pool, and the TCR yield per sample differed mostly because of small variations in library volumes within the pool. Peripheral blood TCR repertoire changes were tracked in vivo in alopecia patients during primary and secondary sensitization to the hapten diphenylcyclopropenone (DPC). Blood samples were taken from patients before sensitization (week 0) and at 2, 6 and about 24 weeks after DPC sensitization. Under 30 alopecia patients gave blood for TCR sequencing at one to four time points (pre-sensitization, 2, 6 and 24 weeks).

Trimming at the junction amounts to 4 bases on V and 2 bases on J, and the germline ends lie 11 bases apart. Via the germline V gene (reference sequence), CDR1 is LGHDT and CDR2 YNNKEL. The CDR3 holds 14 amino acids from the cysteine to the phenylalanine. Just CDR3 DNA is preserved here, 42 bases in frame from base 1. To note about this clonotype: This receptor's antigen is unknown. No base quality information exists; no much larger clone differs at one position.

The intended sense of this specimen's time point label: patch test 3, about 24 weeks after DPC sensitization. Interpreted using the paper, the treatment or condition label stands for: therapeutic diphenylcyclopropenone sensitization with weekly scalp DPC. Blood at each patch-test visit was drawn before the patch test was applied. To be eligible, patients had to be aged 18 to 70, diagnosed with alopecia and judged suitable for DPC therapy, while pregnant patients were excluded. Total RNA was isolated from unfractionated whole blood collected in Tempus Blood RNA tubes. The method was RACE. The data were produced on a NextSeq 500. Library preparation attached unique molecular identifiers to individual cDNA molecules for quantitative, reproducible TCR counting. From each blood RNA sample, both TCR alpha and TCR beta chains were sequenced. The authors' pipeline ran thus. A median of about 87,000 TCRs per sample was observed, with a range of about 20,000 to 700,000. The Decombinator software suite was used to annotate the V, J and CDR3 of the TCR reads. For PS versus PT1 abundance plots, all samples were subsampled to the same number of TCRs (28,000). Expanded TCRs were defined as absent before sensitization and observed at least eight times at the 2-week time point. The public reads were reanalyzed by TCRdb: fastp trimming at Q25, MiXCR alignment, in-frame beta chains only. Merged by CDR3 protein, the rows form single entries marked with the most common genes and DNA. For this entry, the V and J calls and clone size follow TCRdb and not the study's own pipeline. Here the sample has roughly 130,000 distinct CDR3 sequences; approximately 11% occur a single time. The ten top clones hold more than 2% of the sample.

Paper-wide results and their limitations: All patients had alopecia, a presumed autoimmune disease, so their immune response might differ from that of healthy individuals. Repeated subsampling changed both the strength of the expansion versus patch-test correlation and the threshold at which that correlation became significant. Patch test score was positively correlated with the number of PT1 expanded TCRs, with significance at thresholds 8, 16 and 32 but not at 4. DPC sensitization did not change how many TCRs were above 1 in 1000 frequency, and no evidence was found of alterations in global repertoire structure. Expanded TCRs formed significantly more large CDR3 similarity clusters than pre-sensitization or healthy control sets, consistent with antigen-driven responses.

The V gene is TRBV3-1 and the J gene is TRBJ1-2, with an unclear D gene assignment. This clonotype was obtained from a woman aged 45-65 years with alopecia areata. Some clones in this sample may be carry-over from other donors' samples. Source: whole blood, taken in connection with sensitization to the hapten diphenylcyclopropenone (DPC). The DNA sequence is as follows: TGTGCCAGCAGCCGAGAAGCCAGGAACTATGGCTACACCTTC. Translated, this is CASSREARNYGYTF.